A selection of T cell receptor beta chains follows, all from one sample in a study of T cell responses to AZD1222 COVID-19 vaccine. Clones were read by immunoSEQ multiplex PCR, and TCRdb kept only the in-frame ones, dropping some. This repertoire shows 130,000 to 150,000 clones, roughly 90% found once; its top ten account for approximately 6%. The sequencing used peripheral blood, collected on day 0 of AZD1222 vaccination. The receptors shown here come from an adult in good health. CDR3s include the opening cysteine and the closing phenylalanine or tryptophan. A D gene is named only where the DNA matches it firmly. The size field is filled for only some rows; it gives once, few, many or a size class.

CDR3nt,CDR3aa,j_gene,d_gene,abundance,v_gene
TGTGCCAGTAGTATAGGTCGGGGACAACTGACCTATGGCTACACCTTC,CASSIGRGQLTYGYTF,TRBJ1-2,-,-,TRBV19
TGTGCCTGGAGTGTAGTGGCAGTACGCGGGGAAGCTTTCTTT,CAWSVVAVRGEAFF,TRBJ1-1,-,-,TRBV30
TGTGCCTGGAGAATGGGAAACACCATATATTTT,CAWRMGNTIYF,TRBJ1-3,-,once,TRBV30
TGTGCCAGCAGCTTAGGGACAAGGCTCCGGTGGGATACGCAGTATTTT,CASSLGTRLRWDTQYF,TRBJ2-3,-,-,TRBV7-2
TGTGCCACCGCTCAGGGGCAGGGCAATCAGCCCCAGCATTTT,CATAQGQGNQPQHF,TRBJ1-5,-,-,TRBV6-5
TGTGCCATCAGTGGGACAGGGCCCTATGGCTACACCTTC,CAISGTGPYGYTF,TRBJ1-2,TRBD1,-,TRBV10-3
TGTGCCAGCAGCCGAGTCTCGGGACTACGGTCTTCACCCCTCCACTTT,CASSRVSGLRSSPLHF,TRBJ1-6,-,-,TRBV7-8
TGTGCCAGCAGTTCAGTGGGGTACGAGCAGTACTTC,CASSSVGYEQYF,TRBJ2-7,-,-,TRBV6-5
TGTGCCAGCAGTAAGACCACAAATGGCTACACCTTC,CASSKTTNGYTF,TRBJ1-2,-,once,TRBV2
TGTGCCAGCAGCACACCGTCTCCATTTGCAAAAAAAAACATTCAGTACTTC,CASSTPSPFAKKNIQYF,TRBJ2-4,-,-,TRBV3-1/TRBV3-2
TGTGCCAGCAGTTTCGGAAGTAGCGGGGACTACGAGCAGTACTTC,CASSFGSSGDYEQYF,TRBJ2-7,TRBD2,-,TRBV28
TGTGCCAGCAGCTTTCGGGACAGGGGAACCGGGGAGCTGTTTTTT,CASSFRDRGTGELFF,TRBJ2-2,TRBD1,-,TRBV5-6
TGTGCCAGCAGCTTAGTTAACCGGGACAGCTCTTTC,CASSLVNRDSSF,TRBJ1-2,TRBD1,-,TRBV7-2
TGCGCCAGCAGCTTGTCACAGGGAGAAATTGAAGCTTTCTTT,CASSLSQGEIEAFF,TRBJ1-1,-,-,TRBV5-1
TGTGCCAGCCGAGGGACAGGGGATTCCTACGAGCAGTACTTC,CASRGTGDSYEQYF,TRBJ2-7,TRBD1,-,TRBV27
TGTGCCAGTACTCCGACACAACCCCACTATGGCTACACCTTC,CASTPTQPHYGYTF,TRBJ1-2,-,-,TRBV19
TGTGCCAGCAGCCCCGAACCCAGAAAAGAGACCCAGTACTTC,CASSPEPRKETQYF,TRBJ2-5,-,-,TRBV5-6
TGTGCCAGCAGCGTCTCCGGGAAGAGCGGGGAGCTGTTTTTT,CASSVSGKSGELFF,TRBJ2-2,-,-,TRBV9
TGTGCCAGCAGTCCCTTGACGGACAGTTTCTCCTACGAGCAGTACTTC,CASSPLTDSFSYEQYF,TRBJ2-7,-,-,TRBV28
TGCACCAGCGGTCAGACCCTTATGAACACTGAAGCTTTCTTT,CTSGQTLMNTEAFF,TRBJ1-1,-,few,TRBV1
TGTGCCAGTAGGTACGGAGGGATGGGATTAGAGTACAATGAGCAGTTCTTC,CASRYGGMGLEYNEQFF,TRBJ2-1,-,-,TRBV19
TGTGCCAGCAGCTTATTGGCAGTTCGGAGGGATAGGGATACGCAGTATTTT,CASSLLAVRRDRDTQYF,TRBJ2-3,-,-,TRBV11-2
TGTGCCACCAGTTCTACAGGGGGCGCCGGGAACACCGGGGAGCTGTTTTTT,CATSSTGGAGNTGELFF,TRBJ2-2,TRBD1,-,TRBV24-1
TGTGCCAGCAGCTTGGGAAACACCATATATTTT,CASSLGNTIYF,TRBJ1-3,-,-,TRBV7-9
TGTGCCAGTAGTATCCTCGGACAGAACAACTATGGCTACACCTTC,CASSILGQNNYGYTF,TRBJ1-2,-,-,TRBV19
TGTGCCAGCAGTGGGGACAGCTCTAACTATGGCTACACCTTC,CASSGDSSNYGYTF,TRBJ1-2,TRBD1,-,TRBV2
TGTGCCAGCAGTTCGCACGGGACTGAAGCTTTCTTT,CASSSHGTEAFF,TRBJ1-1,-,-,TRBV28
TGTGCCAGAAGCCCTGAGGGGGATGAAAAACTGTTTTTT,CARSPEGDEKLFF,TRBJ1-4,-,-,TRBV5-3
TGTGCCAGCAGTTTTTGGAGCGATGGTACGCTGTTCTTC,CASSFWSDGTLFF,TRBJ2-1,-,-,TRBV12-3/TRBV12-4